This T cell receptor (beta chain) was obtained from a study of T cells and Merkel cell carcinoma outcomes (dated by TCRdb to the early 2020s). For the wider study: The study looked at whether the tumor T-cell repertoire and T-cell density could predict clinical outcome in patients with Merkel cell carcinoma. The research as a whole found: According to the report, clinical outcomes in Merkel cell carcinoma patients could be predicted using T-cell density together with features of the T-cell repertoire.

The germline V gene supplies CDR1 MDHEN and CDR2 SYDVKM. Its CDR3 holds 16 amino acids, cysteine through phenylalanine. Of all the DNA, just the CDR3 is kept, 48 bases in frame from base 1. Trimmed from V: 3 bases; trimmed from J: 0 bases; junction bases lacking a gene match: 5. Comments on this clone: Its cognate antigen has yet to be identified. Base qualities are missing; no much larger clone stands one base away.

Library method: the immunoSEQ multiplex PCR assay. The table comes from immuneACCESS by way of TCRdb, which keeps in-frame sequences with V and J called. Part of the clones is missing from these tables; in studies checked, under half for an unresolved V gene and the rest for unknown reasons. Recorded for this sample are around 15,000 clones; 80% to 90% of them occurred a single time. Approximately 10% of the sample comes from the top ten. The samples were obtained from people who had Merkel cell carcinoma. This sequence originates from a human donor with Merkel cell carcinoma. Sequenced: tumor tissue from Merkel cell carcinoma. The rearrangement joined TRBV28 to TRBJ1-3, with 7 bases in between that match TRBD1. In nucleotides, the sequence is TGTGCCAGCAGTTTCCTGGGACAGACCTCTGGAAACACCATATATTTT. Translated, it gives CASSFLGQTSGNTIYF. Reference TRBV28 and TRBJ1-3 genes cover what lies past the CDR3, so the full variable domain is DVKVTQSSRYLVKRTGEKVFLECVQDMDHENMFWYRQDPGLGLRLIYFSYDVKMKEKGDIPEGYSVSREKKERFSLILESASTNQTSMYLCASSFLGQTSGNTIYFGEGSWLTVV.